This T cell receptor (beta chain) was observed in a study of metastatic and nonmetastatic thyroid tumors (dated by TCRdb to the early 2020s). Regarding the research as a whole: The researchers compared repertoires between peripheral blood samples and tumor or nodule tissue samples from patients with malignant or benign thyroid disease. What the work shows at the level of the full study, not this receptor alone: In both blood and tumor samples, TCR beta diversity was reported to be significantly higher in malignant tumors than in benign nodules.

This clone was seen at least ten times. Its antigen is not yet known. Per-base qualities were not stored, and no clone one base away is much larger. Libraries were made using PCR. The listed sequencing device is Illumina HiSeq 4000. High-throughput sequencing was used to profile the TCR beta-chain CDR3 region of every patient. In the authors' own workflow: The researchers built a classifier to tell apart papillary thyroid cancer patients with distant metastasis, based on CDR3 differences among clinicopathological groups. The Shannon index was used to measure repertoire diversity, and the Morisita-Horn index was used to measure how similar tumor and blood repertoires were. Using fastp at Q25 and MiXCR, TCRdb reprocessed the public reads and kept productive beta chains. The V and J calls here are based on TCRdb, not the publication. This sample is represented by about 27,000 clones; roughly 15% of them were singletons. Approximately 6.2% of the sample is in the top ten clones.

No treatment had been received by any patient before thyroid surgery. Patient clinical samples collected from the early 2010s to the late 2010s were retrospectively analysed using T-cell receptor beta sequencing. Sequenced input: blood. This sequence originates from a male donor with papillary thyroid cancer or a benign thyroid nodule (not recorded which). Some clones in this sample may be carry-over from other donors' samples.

CDR3 reads: CASTPAGTYEQYF. The bases are TGTGCCAGCACCCCCGCCGGTACCTACGAGCAGTACTTC. The V and J segments used are TRBV7-6 and TRBJ2-7, with no confidently assigned D gene. The germline ends are 12 bases apart after V is trimmed by 7 bases and J by 2 bases. The CDR3, cysteine through phenylalanine, is 13 amino acids long. CDR3 DNA only is kept here, 39 bases in frame from base 1. The germline V gene yields SGHVS for CDR1 and FNYEAQ for CDR2.